Below, 30 T cell receptor beta chains from the same sample are listed, as sequenced in a study of radiation and T cells in renal cell carcinoma. Profiling relied on immunoSEQ multiplex PCR, and the TCRdb table lists in-frame clones only, not all of them. The sample yields roughly 130,000 clones, 88% seen once. Time point specified: blood 2 weeks post-SBRT. This sample's treatment: 15 Gy SBRT to primary tumor, nephrectomy 4 weeks later. The source material was blood, sampled from a patient whose treatment included radiotherapy and nephrectomy. These receptors all stem from a woman in her 70s with renal cell carcinoma.

This chain links TRBV30 with TRBJ1-2, with a tentative D call TRBD1 (5 bases). Germline loops: CDR1 GTSNPN, CDR2 SVGIG (reference sequence). CDR3 size: 14 residues. The V end lost 3 bases, the J end lost 2 bases, and 13 bases lay between the germline ends. In DNA form, the CDR3 reads TGTGCCTGGAGACCCCCCGGGGGGAACTATGGCTACACCTTC. It codes for CAWRPPGGNYGYTF.

About this clone itself: At one boundary the junction diverges from the germline segment, which might be a read error. The chain couples TRBV19 to TRBJ2-6; a possible D gene is TRBD2 (5 bases). Germline V gene sequence: CDR1 LNHDA, CDR2 SQIVND (reference sequence). CDR3 length: 16 amino acids. CDR3 nucleotides: TGTGCCAGTAGTATAGAGACTATCTCTTGGGCCAACGTCCTGACTTTC. Amino acids: CASSIETISWANVLTF.

This rearrangement joins TRBV28 to TRBJ1-5, with 9 bases lining up with TRBD1. Germline V lookup: CDR1 MDHEN, CDR2 SYDVKM. V was pared by 5 bases and J by 2 bases, with 7 bases of the junction left unmatched. This CDR3 region has 16 residues. The CDR3 DNA sequence: TGTGCCAGCAGTCCCCCACAGGGGGCTCGCAATCAGCCCCAGCATTTT. Protein product: CASSPPQGARNQPQHF.

The chain uses TRBV5-1 and TRBJ2-7; D is uncertain. This CDR3 region has 14 residues. V was pared by 0 bases and J by 7 bases, with 14 bases between. In germline, CDR1 is SGHRS, CDR2 YFSETQ. The CDR3 sequence: CASSLAGDLREQYF. The CDR3 nucleotides read TGCGCCAGCAGCTTGGCCGGAGACTTACGGGAGCAGTACTTC.

The chain recombines TRBV2 with TRBJ2-3, with D tentatively TRBD2 (6 bases). V was cut by 4 bases and J by 0 bases, with 11 bases left in between. CDR1 and CDR2 from the germline V gene are SNHLY and FYNNEI. The CDR3 length is 15 residues. Here the CDR3 reads CASSGRGLSTDTQYF. The DNA for the CDR3 is TGTGCCAGCAGTGGGCGGGGCCTAAGCACAGATACGCAGTATTTT.

This clone has just one count. This chain links TRBV19 with TRBJ1-1, with D unresolved. CDR3 length: 13 residues. With 3 bases removed from V and 5 bases from J, the gap between germline ends came to 10 bases. Germline V gene data show CDR1 as LNHDA and CDR2 as SQIVND (reference sequence). The CDR3 spells CASSMRRGTEAFF. The CDR3 coding sequence is TGTGCCAGTAGTATGCGGCGGGGTACTGAAGCTTTCTTT.

The chain combines TRBV5-1 with TRBJ1-5, with D possibly TRBD1 on 5 matching bases. Germline V gene data show CDR1 as SGHRS and CDR2 as YFSETQ. There are 15 residues in the CDR3. Trimming shortened V by 0 bases and J by 2 bases, and 9 bases separated the two germline ends. The chain's CDR3 is CASSLGGAGNQPQHF. The CDR3 DNA reads as TGCGCCAGCAGCTTGGGGGGCGCGGGCAATCAGCCCCAGCATTTT.

The chain is built from TRBV5-1 and TRBJ2-5; 7 bases map to TRBD1. J lost 4 bases, V lost 4 bases, and 7 bases had no gene match. From germline, CDR1 is SGHRS and CDR2 YFSETQ. The CDR3 sequence is 14 residues long. The CDR3 region has the DNA TGCGCCAGCAGCCTGAGGGACAGAAGAGAGACCCAGTACTTC. Encoded protein: CASSLRDRRETQYF.

V and J are TRBV6-1 and TRBJ1-2; TRBD1 aligns across 7 bases. Germline V gene lookup returns CDR1 MNHNS and CDR2 SASEGT. Trimming removed 6 bases from V and 2 bases from J; junction bases left unmatched: 3. This CDR3 spans 13 amino acids. For the CDR3, the DNA is TGTGCCAGCAGCCGGGACAGCAACTATGGCTACACCTTC. As protein: CASSRDSNYGYTF.

J is TRBJ1-1 and V is TRBV19; D not certain. Germline lookup yields CDR1 LNHDA and CDR2 SQIVND (reference sequence). Trimming removed 5 bases at V and 7 bases at J, with 5 bases between. The length of the CDR3 is 10 residues. CDR3 DNA sequence: TGTGCCAGTAGTGGAAGTGAAGCTTTCTTT. This translates into CASSGSEAFF.

This chain joins TRBV19 and TRBJ2-6; D is possibly TRBD2 (6 bases). The germline CDR1 and CDR2 sequences are LNHDA and SQIVND (reference sequence). The V end lost 3 bases, the J end lost 1 base, and 7 bases lay between the germline ends. The CDR3 consists of 15 residues. The DNA of the CDR3 is TGTGCCAGTAGTATGGGGGGATCTGGGGCCAACGTCCTGACTTTC. Amino acids: CASSMGGSGANVLTF.

This clone was observed once. The rearrangement joins TRBV28 to TRBJ2-7; D is uncertain. This CDR3 comprises 13 residues. The ends were cut back, 3 bases at V and 8 bases at J, with 14 bases in the middle. Looked up from germline, CDR1 is MDHEN and CDR2 is SYDVKM. In nucleotides, the CDR3 is TGTGCCAGCAGTTTCGAAGTCCTAAAAAAGCAGTACTTC. Translating gives CASSFEVLKKQYF.

This chain joins TRBV4-2 and TRBJ1-4; no clear D. V was clipped by 0 bases and J by 5 bases, with 16 bases between them. The CDR3 spans 17 residues. Germline CDR1 is LGHNA and CDR2 is YNFKEQ. The CDR3 DNA follows: TGTGCCAGCAGCCAAGACCGTTTGGGCCTCGCCAATGAAAAACTGTTTTTT. This sequence encodes CASSQDRLGLANEKLFF.

The V gene is TRBV5-1, the J gene TRBJ2-1; 14 bases map to TRBD2. Unmatched junction bases numbered 7, after V lost 5 bases and J lost 0 bases. Per the germline V gene, CDR1 is SGHRS and CDR2 is YFSETQ. The CDR3 is made up of 18 amino acids. Here the CDR3 DNA reads TGCGCCAGCAGAAGGACTAGCGGGGGGCGGAGCTCCTACAATGAGCAGTTCTTC. Translating gives CASRRTSGGRSSYNEQFF.

DNA for the CDR3: TGTGCCAGCAGCTTAACGGGGGGTTCTGGCGAAAAACTGTTTTTT. As protein: CASSLTGGSGEKLFF. V gene TRBV7-3 combines with J gene TRBJ1-4, with D tentatively TRBD1 (5 bases). The germline V gene has CDR1 SGHTA and CDR2 FQGTGA. The CDR3 length is 15 residues. Trimming pared 0 bases from V and 8 bases from J, leaving 13 bases between.

V and J are TRBV6-5 and TRBJ2-3; 10 nucleotides line up with TRBD2. CDR1 is MNHEY, CDR2 SVGAGI, per germline. V was pared by 6 bases and J by 6 bases, with 9 bases of the junction left unmatched. This CDR3 region has 15 residues. The CDR3 DNA follows: TGTGCCAGCAGCCTAGCGGGGGCCAAGGTCGATACGCAGTATTTT. Translated, it gives CASSLAGAKVDTQYF.

This CDR3 reads CASSQEVDRRTSPLHF. The CDR3 region has the DNA TGCGCCAGCAGCCAAGAAGTAGACAGGCGTACTTCACCCCTCCACTTT. This chain joins TRBV4-1 and TRBJ1-6; D is possibly TRBD1 (6 bases). The CDR3 contains 16 residues. Trimming took off 0 bases at V and 9 bases at J, with 15 bases between the two ends. Germline CDR1 MGHRA, CDR2 YSYEKL.

The rearrangement joins TRBV5-6 to TRBJ1-1; 9 bases match TRBD1. V shed 4 bases, J shed 5 bases, and the junction held 3 bases outside the gene matches. The length of the CDR3 is 13 residues. Germline CDR1 is SGHDT and CDR2 is YYEEEE. The CDR3 DNA sequence: TGTGCCAGCAGCGGGGGGACAGGGACTGAAGCTTTCTTT. It encodes CASSGGTGTEAFF.

The chain carries TRBV11-2 and TRBJ2-7; the D gene is possibly TRBD1 (5 bases). The CDR3 has 16 amino acids. Germline V gives CDR1 SGHAT, CDR2 FQNNGV. Deletions cut 2 bases from V and 3 bases from J, with 17 bases between. In DNA, the CDR3 is TGTGCCAGCAGCTTACTCTCGACAGCAGTCAACTACGAGCAGTACTTC. Protein: CASSLLSTAVNYEQYF.

The chain has TRBV6-4 and TRBJ1-5, with D uncertain. V lost 0 bases and J lost 9, with 12 bases in between. Germline V gene data show CDR1 as MRHNA and CDR2 as SNTAGT. The CDR3 is made up of 14 amino acids. The CDR3 loop reads CASSDSTRRGPQHF. The CDR3 DNA follows: TGTGCCAGCAGTGACTCGACGAGGCGGGGGCCCCAGCATTTT.

V usage is TRBV11-2 and J usage is TRBJ1-1; D ambiguous. This CDR3 has 15 amino acids. CDR1 and CDR2 from the germline V gene are SGHAT and FQNNGV. Trimming shortened V by 6 bases and J by 1 base, and 15 bases separated the two germline ends. CDR3 sequence: CASSSLTAGNTEAFF. Written as DNA, the CDR3 is TGTGCCAGCAGTTCCCTAACGGCCGGGAACACTGAAGCTTTCTTT.

The V gene is TRBV6-1, the J gene TRBJ2-7; D call uncertain. V was clipped by 3 bases and J by 2 bases, with 2 bases between them. The germline V gene encodes CDR1 MNHNS and CDR2 SASEGT. The CDR3 is 11 residues long. The CDR3 DNA follows: TGTGCCAGCAGTGATGCCTACGAGCAGTACTTC. Translating it yields CASSDAYEQYF.

The chain couples TRBV5-1 to TRBJ1-4; D uncertain. Germline lookup yields CDR1 SGHRS and CDR2 YFSETQ. CDR3 size: 13 residues. With 1 base removed from V and 12 bases from J, the gap between germline ends came to 13 bases. This chain's CDR3 is CASSLKVEGQLFF. The DNA for the CDR3 is TGCGCCAGCAGCTTGAAGGTAGAGGGTCAACTGTTTTTT.

The chain is built from TRBV28 and TRBJ1-1; possibly TRBD1 for D (6 bases). Trimming cost V 3 bases and J 1 base, with 15 bases left between them. Looked up from germline, CDR1 is MDHEN and CDR2 is SYDVKM. The CDR3 loop spans 16 amino acids. The CDR3 region has the DNA TGTGCCAGCAGTTTCTTTTCGCGGGGACAGAACACTGAAGCTTTCTTT. It is translated as CASSFFSRGQNTEAFF.

The chain combines TRBV10-3 with TRBJ2-7; TRBD1 is a possible D gene (7 bases). This CDR3 spans 14 amino acids. Between the trimmed V and J ends, which lost 6 bases and 0 bases, there was a span of 12 bases. The germline V gene has CDR1 ENHRY and CDR2 SYGVKD. The CDR3: CAISRGTDSYEQYF. The CDR3 DNA reads as TGTGCCATCAGCCGCGGGACAGACTCCTACGAGCAGTACTTC.

This chain uses TRBV19 with TRBJ1-4; perhaps TRBD1 as D (6 bases). Germline CDR1 LNHDA, CDR2 SQIVND (reference sequence). V lost 5 bases, J lost 4 bases, and 14 bases lay in between. The CDR3 totals 15 residues. CDR3 loop: CASSPSTGYNEKLFF. DNA of the CDR3: TGTGCCAGTAGTCCTTCGACAGGCTATAATGAAAAACTGTTTTTT.

The chain has TRBV11-3 and TRBJ1-1; maybe TRBD1 (5 bases). Trimming pared 5 bases from V and 10 bases from J, leaving 20 bases between. This CDR3 has 14 amino acids. CDR1 is SGHNT and CDR2 is YENEEA in the germline V gene. In nucleotides, the CDR3 is TGTGCCAGCAGCCAATCGACAGCTCCGAGGGGAGCTTTCTTT. Protein product: CASSQSTAPRGAFF.

The rearrangement links TRBV4-3 to TRBJ1-2, with TRBD1 matching over 10 bases. Germline V lookup: CDR1 LGHNA, CDR2 YSLEER. J lost 3 bases, V lost 0 bases, and 4 bases had no gene match. The CDR3 length is 16 residues. As DNA, the CDR3 is TGCGCCAGCAGCCAAGAGACAGGGGGCGCTTACTATGGCTACACCTTC. Translation gives CASSQETGGAYYGYTF.

This clone was recorded a few times. CDR3 in amino acids: CASSSGQEDNEKLFF. CDR3 nucleotides: TGCGCCAGCAGCTCCGGACAGGAAGATAATGAAAAACTGTTTTTT. This chain connects TRBV5-1 to TRBJ1-4; 7 bases line up with TRBD1. The CDR3 loop spans 15 amino acids. Germline CDR1 reads SGHRS; CDR2 reads YFSETQ. With V trimmed by 3 bases and J by 4 bases, 6 bases remained unmatched.

The CDR3 loop is CASNRDRGDYEQYF. CDR3 nucleotides: TGTGCCAGCAATAGGGACAGGGGGGACTACGAGCAGTACTTC. The V gene is TRBV2, the J gene TRBJ2-7, with 11 bases aligning to TRBD1. V lost 7 bases to trimming and J lost 3 bases; unmatched junction nucleotides: 5. The CDR3 runs 14 residues. From germline, CDR1 is SNHLY and CDR2 FYNNEI.